This TCR beta chain was captured in a study of cytomegalovirus exposure and HLA in healthy donors. Study-wide points: Later analysis associated a missense DCLRE1C variant with TCR beta V- and J-gene trimming. Specificity of a few CMV-associated chains for CMV antigens was verified in vitro. The only immune exposure information that was available was CMV serostatus.

Note on this clone: Antigen specificity is unknown.

In the PCR, 60 Vbeta and 13 Jbeta primers were used. Clones were read by immunoSEQ multiplex PCR, and TCRdb kept only the in-frame ones, dropping some. The sample has tens of thousands of clones, 72% seen once; the top ten hold 12%. V trimming: 4 bases; J trimming: 2 bases; junction bases outside the gene matches: 6. The CDR3 length is 15 residues. From germline, CDR1 is SGHAT and CDR2 FQNNGV. The donors were healthy bone marrow donors. The receptor was derived from a woman in her thirties or forties in good health and CMV-seropositive. The sample consisted of PBMCs. The chain has TRBV11-2 and TRBJ2-7, with 9 bases identical to TRBD1. The CDR3 sequence: CASSSPGTGTYEQYF. DNA for the CDR3: TGTGCCAGCAGCTCACCCGGGACAGGGACCTACGAGCAGTACTTC.